One T cell receptor (beta chain) is described in this entry. The clone's antigen remains unknown. Base qualities are not at hand, and no much larger clone is one base apart. The meaning of the sample's treatment or condition label: allogeneic hematopoietic cell transplantation with graft depleted of TCRalphabeta T cells and CD19 B cells. Transplant recipients were children who received TCRalphabeta/CD19-depleted allogeneic hematopoietic cell grafts. Library preparation was by PCR. Sequenced using an Illumina HiSeq 2500. To normalize quantification of the TCRbeta repertoire, the TCR libraries were built with molecular barcoding that relied on unique molecular identifiers. Using fastp at Q25 and MiXCR, TCRdb reprocessed the public reads and kept productive beta chains. Every entry covers one CDR3 protein and lists the most common genes and DNA from its rows. This sample comprises roughly 400,000 distinct CDR3 sequences, around two fifths of them detected only once. The ten top clones hold roughly 27% of the sample.

The CDR3 starts with the cysteine, ends with the phenylalanine, and has 17 residues. The sequence is cut down to CDR3 DNA, 51 bases in frame from base 1. V and J lose 7 bases and 3 bases, and a span of 24 bases separates them. The entry originates in a study of T-cell reconstitution after alpha-beta-depleted transplantation in children (TCRdb year 2016). About the full investigation: Using TCR repertoire profiling, the study quantitatively followed how T-cell immune reconstitution unfolded in children after TCRalphabeta/CD19-depleted allogeneic hematopoietic cell transplantation. Study-wide findings and limitations: The apparently early recovery of alphabetaT-cell counts about two months after transplant reportedly depended on only several hundred rapidly expanded clones that came from non-depleted graft cells. In some patients, the high TCRbeta diversity seen at day 60 was put down to recipient T cells and intrathymic progenitors that had survived conditioning. The frequencies of hyperexpanded clones fell over the following months, and after one year, T-cell counts and TCRbeta diversity were mostly attributed to newly produced T cells.

The chain employs TRBV12-3 or TRBV12-4 and TRBJ1-1; too little of a D gene remains to name it. This clonotype was obtained from a girl aged 2-10 years with aplastic anemia, due to receive a stem cell transplant. The sample here was PBMCs, taken before TCRalphabeta/CD19-depleted stem cell transplant. The nucleotides are TGTGCCAGCATTCCCAACACCAACGAGCTAGCCTACACTGAAGCTTTCTTT. Its translation reads: CASIPNTNELAYTEAFF.